This T cell receptor (beta chain) came from a study of blood T cell repertoires in COVID-19. Study background: Italy, Spain and the United States were the sources of the convalescent and acute COVID-19 samples. PBMCs, B-cell-depleted T cells, or T cells were the source of the cDNA or gDNA that made up the material.

The table came from immunoSEQ multiplex PCR; TCRdb's copy has only in-frame clones and leaves some out. The table has about 220,000 clones, about 90% seen once; the top ten hold roughly 2%. This clone was counted between two and nine times. Unmatched junction bases numbered 1, after V lost 1 base and J lost 4 bases. Germline V gene sequence: CDR1 SGHVS, CDR2 FQNEAQ. This CDR3 has 15 amino acids. The receptor was derived from a man aged 40-49 years with active or convalescent COVID-19. The sequenced sample consisted of peripheral blood. The chain joins TRBV7-8 to TRBJ1-5, with 10 bases fitting TRBD1. The CDR3 here is CASSLGDRGNQPQHF. The CDR3 coding sequence is TGTGCCAGCAGCTTAGGGGACAGGGGAAATCAGCCCCAGCATTTT.